This TCR beta chain comes out of a study of blood T cell repertoires in COVID-19. Overall study: Sites across the United States, Italy and Spain contributed samples from acute and convalescent COVID-19. The analysed material was cDNA or gDNA that came from T cells, B-cell-depleted T cells, or PBMCs.

CDR1 is MNHEY, CDR2 SVGEGT, per germline. The V and J ends lost 5 bases and 6 bases respectively, with 13 bases between them. The CDR3 loop spans 13 amino acids. Source study methods: The authors estimated nucleated cell counts from reference gene primer amplification. Measured with immunoSEQ multiplex PCR; TCRdb has only the in-frame clones, and not every one. Clonal size and the V and J genes are those of that table, whereas D and trimming came from the DNA. The sample shows around 200,000 clones, approximately 87% of them seen only once. In its sample, this clone was seen once. Sequenced material: peripheral blood. This receptor was identified in a young woman who had recovered from COVID-19. The chain is built from TRBV6-2 or TRBV6-3 and TRBJ1-1; D might be TRBD1 (6 bases). The CDR3, as DNA: TGTGCCAGCAGTACCCGCAACAGGGCTGAAGCTTTCTTT. Amino acid sequence: CASSTRNRAEAFF.